These 5 T cell receptor beta chains were sequenced from one sample in a study of CD8 T cells in Susac syndrome. An input of roughly 0.5 to 1 ug of RNA was subjected to reverse transcription using random hexamers. From the immunoSEQ multiplex PCR reads, TCRdb called clonotypes with MiXCR, one entry per CDR3 protein. The sample gives approximately 130,000 distinct CDR3 sequences, under 95% of which show up once; around 0.24% is in the top ten. Sequencing was done on a sample of CD8+ T cells from PBMCs. These receptors were taken from a human donor with multiple sclerosis.

The rearrangement joins TRBV16 to TRBJ2-1; D is ambiguous. V dropped 4 bases and J dropped 5 bases, with 3 bases sitting between them. CDR1 is KGHSY and CDR2 is FQNENV in the germline V gene. CDR3 length: 11 residues. This CDR3 reads CASSPNNEQFF. The CDR3 DNA follows: TGTGCCAGCAGCCCTAACAATGAGCAGTTCTTC.

This rearrangement joins TRBV5-6 to TRBJ2-3; 11 bases are shared with TRBD2. There are 16 residues in the CDR3. The germline V gene encodes CDR1 SGHDT and CDR2 YYEEEE. J gave up 5 bases and V 4 bases, and 9 bases lay outside the gene matches. The CDR3 DNA is TGTGCCAGCAGCCTGCCGGTGGGACTAGCGGTAGATACGCAGTATTTT. Amino acid sequence: CASSLPVGLAVDTQYF.

V is TRBV29-1 and J is TRBJ2-1; D is uncertain. Germline V lookup: CDR1 SQVTM, CDR2 ANQGSEA. V lost 4 bases and J lost 7, with 8 bases in between. The CDR3 has 11 residues. In DNA, the CDR3 is TGCAGCGTTGTGGTCGGGAATGAGCAGTTCTTC. Translated, it gives CSVVVGNEQFF.

The sample holds a few counts of this clonotype. V and J are TRBV30 and TRBJ2-7, with 11 bases aligning to TRBD1. V dropped 8 bases and J dropped 4; count of bases not matched to a gene: 7. Germline V gives CDR1 GTSNPN, CDR2 SVGIG (reference sequence). This CDR3 spans 13 amino acids. The CDR3 DNA sequence: TGTGCCGTCCGGGACAGGGGGTGGTACGAGCAGTACTTC. Its protein product is CAVRDRGWYEQYF.

The V and J genes are TRBV30 and TRBJ1-1; D may be TRBD1 (5 bases). V was pared by 4 bases and J by 2 bases, with 8 bases between. Germline CDR1 is GTSNPN and CDR2 is SVGIG (reference sequence). The CDR3 is 12 amino acids. In nucleotides, the CDR3 is TGTGCCTGGATGCAGGGCAACACTGAAGCTTTCTTT. It encodes CAWMQGNTEAFF.